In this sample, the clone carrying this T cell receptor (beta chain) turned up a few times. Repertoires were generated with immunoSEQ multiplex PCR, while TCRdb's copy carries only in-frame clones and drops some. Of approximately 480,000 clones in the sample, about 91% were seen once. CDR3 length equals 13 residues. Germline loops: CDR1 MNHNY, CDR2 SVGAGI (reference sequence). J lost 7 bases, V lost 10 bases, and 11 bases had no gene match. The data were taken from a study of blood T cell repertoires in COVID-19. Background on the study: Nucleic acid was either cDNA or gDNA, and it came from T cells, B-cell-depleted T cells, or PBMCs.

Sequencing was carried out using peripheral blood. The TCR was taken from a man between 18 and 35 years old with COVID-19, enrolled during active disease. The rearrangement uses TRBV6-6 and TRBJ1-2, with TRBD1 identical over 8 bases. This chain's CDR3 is CATGTGSSFGYTF. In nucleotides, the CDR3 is TGTGCCACCGGGACAGGCTCTTCTTTTGGCTACACCTTC.